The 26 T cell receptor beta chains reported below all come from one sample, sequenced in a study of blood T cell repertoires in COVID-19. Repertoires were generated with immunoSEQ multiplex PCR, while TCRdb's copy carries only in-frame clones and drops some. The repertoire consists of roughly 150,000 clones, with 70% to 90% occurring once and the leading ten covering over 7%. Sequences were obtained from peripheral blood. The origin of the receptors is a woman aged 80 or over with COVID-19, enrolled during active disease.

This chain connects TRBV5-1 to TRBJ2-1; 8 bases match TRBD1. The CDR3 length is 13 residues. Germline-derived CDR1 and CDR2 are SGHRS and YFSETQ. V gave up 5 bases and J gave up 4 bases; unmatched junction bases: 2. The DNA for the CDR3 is TGCGCCAGCAGTAGGGACAGGTACAATGAGCAGTTCTTC. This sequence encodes CASSRDRYNEQFF.

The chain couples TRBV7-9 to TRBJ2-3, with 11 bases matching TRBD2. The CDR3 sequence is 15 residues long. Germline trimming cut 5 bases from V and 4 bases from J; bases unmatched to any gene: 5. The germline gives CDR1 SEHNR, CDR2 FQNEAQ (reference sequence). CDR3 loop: CASSRLAGLSDTQYF. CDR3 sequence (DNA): TGTGCCAGCAGCCGACTAGCGGGGCTTTCAGATACGCAGTATTTT.

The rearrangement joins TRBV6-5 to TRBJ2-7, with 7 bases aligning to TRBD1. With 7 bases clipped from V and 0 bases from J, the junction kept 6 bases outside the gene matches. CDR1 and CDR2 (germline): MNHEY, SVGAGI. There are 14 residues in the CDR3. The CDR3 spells CASTTGTASYEQYF. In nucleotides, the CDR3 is TGTGCCAGCACCACCGGGACAGCCTCCTACGAGCAGTACTTC.

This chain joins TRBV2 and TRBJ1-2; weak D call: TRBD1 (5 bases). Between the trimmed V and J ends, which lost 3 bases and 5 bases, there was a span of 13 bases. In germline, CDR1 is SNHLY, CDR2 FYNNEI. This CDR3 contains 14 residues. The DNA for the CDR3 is TGTGCCAGCAGTGATGACAGTTCCGTTTATGGCTACACCTTC. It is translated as CASSDDSSVYGYTF.

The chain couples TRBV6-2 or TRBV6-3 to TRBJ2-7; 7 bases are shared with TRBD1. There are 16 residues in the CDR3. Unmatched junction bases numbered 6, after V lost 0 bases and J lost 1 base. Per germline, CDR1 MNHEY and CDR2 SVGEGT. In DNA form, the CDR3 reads TGTGCCAGCAGTTACTCGAACTGGGACAGTTCCTACGAGCAGTACTTC. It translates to CASSYSNWDSSYEQYF.

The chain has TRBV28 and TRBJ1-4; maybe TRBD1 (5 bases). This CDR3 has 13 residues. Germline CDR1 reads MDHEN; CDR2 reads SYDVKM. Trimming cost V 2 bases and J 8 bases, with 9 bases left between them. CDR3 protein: CASSLGAVEKLFF. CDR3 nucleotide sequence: TGTGCCAGCAGTTTAGGGGCAGTCGAAAAACTGTTTTTT.

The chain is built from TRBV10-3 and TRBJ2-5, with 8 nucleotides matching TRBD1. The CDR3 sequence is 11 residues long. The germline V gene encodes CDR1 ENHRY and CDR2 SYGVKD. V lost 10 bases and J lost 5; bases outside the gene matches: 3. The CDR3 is CASRDRETQYF. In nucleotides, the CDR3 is TGTGCCAGCCGGGACAGGGAGACCCAGTACTTC.

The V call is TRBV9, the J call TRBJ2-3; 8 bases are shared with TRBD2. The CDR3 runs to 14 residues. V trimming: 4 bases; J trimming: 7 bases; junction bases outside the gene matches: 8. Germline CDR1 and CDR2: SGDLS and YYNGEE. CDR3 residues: CASSSQTSANTQYF. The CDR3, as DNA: TGTGCCAGCAGCTCACAGACTAGCGCCAATACGCAGTATTTT. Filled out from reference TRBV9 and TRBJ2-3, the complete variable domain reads DSGVTQTPKHLITATGQRVTLRCSPRSGDLSVYWYQQSLDQGLQFLIQYYNGEERAKGNILERFSAQQFPDLHSELNLSSLELGDSALYFCASSSQTSANTQYFGPGTRLTVL.

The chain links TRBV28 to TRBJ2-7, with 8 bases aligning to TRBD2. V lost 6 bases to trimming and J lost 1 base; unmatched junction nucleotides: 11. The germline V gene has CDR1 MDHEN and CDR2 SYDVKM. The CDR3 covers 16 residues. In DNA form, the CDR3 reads TGTGCCAGCAGACCCTGGGCAGCGGGAGATTCCTACGAGCAGTACTTC. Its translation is CASRPWAAGDSYEQYF. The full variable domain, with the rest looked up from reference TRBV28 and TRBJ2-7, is DVKVTQSSRYLVKRTGEKVFLECVQDMDHENMFWYRQDPGLGLRLIYFSYDVKMKEKGDIPEGYSVSREKKERFSLILESASTNQTSMYLCASRPWAAGDSYEQYFGPGTRLTVT.

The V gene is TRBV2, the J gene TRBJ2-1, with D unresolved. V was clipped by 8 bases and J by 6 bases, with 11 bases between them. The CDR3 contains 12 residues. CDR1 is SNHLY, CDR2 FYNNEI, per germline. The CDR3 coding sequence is TGTGCCAGCCAGGCTCTATCCAATGAGCAGTTCTTC. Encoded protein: CASQALSNEQFF.

The CDR3 spells CASSPSQGTGNEKLFF. DNA of the CDR3: TGTGCCAGCAGTCCCTCACAGGGGACTGGAAATGAAAAACTGTTTTTT. The V and J genes are TRBV7-9 and TRBJ1-4; 7 nucleotides align to TRBD1. The CDR3 runs to 16 residues. From germline, CDR1 is SEHNR and CDR2 FQNEAQ (reference sequence). V lost 6 bases, J lost 5 bases, and 12 bases stayed unmatched.

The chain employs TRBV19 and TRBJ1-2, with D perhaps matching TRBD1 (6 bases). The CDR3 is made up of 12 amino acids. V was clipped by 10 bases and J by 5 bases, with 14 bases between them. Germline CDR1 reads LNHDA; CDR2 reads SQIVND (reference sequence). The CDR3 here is CATLRTDYGYTF. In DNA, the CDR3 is TGTGCCACCTTAAGGACAGATTATGGCTACACCTTC.

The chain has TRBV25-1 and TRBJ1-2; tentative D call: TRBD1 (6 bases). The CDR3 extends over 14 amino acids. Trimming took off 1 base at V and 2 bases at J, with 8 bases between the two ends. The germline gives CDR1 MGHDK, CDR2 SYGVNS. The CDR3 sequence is CASSEWGGNYGYTF. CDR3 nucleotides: TGTGCCAGCAGTGAATGGGGGGGCAACTATGGCTACACCTTC.

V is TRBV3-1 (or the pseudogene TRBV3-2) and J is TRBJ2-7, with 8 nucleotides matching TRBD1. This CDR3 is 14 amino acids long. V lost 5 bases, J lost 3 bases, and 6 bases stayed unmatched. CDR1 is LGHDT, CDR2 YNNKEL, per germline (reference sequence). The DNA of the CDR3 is TGTGCCAGCAGCTACTCACAGGGGGGCTACGAGCAGTACTTC. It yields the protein CASSYSQGGYEQYF.

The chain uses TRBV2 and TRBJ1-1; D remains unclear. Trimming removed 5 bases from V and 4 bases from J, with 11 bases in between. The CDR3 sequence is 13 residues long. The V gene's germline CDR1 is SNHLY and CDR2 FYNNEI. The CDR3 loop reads CASSLAAGTEAFF. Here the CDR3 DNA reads TGTGCCAGCAGTTTGGCTGCTGGCACTGAAGCTTTCTTT.

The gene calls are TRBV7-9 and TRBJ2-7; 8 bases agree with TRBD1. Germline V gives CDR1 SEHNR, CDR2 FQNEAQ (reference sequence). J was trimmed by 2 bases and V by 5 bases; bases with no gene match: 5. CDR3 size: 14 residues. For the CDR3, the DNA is TGTGCCAGCAGCACCGGGACAGGTACCTACGAGCAGTACTTC. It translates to CASSTGTGTYEQYF.

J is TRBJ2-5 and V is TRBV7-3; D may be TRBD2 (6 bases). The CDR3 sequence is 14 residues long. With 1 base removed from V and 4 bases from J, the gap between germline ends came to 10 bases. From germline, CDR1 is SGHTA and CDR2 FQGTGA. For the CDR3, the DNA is TGTGCCAGCAGCTTAAAGGGCGGGACAGAGACCCAGTACTTC. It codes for CASSLKGGTETQYF.

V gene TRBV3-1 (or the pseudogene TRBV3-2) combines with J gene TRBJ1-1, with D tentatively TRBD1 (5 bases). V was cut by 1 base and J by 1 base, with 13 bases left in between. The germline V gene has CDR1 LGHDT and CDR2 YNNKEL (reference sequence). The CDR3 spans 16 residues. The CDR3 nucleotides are TGTGCCAGCAGCCAAGTCACCCTAGGGGCGAACACTGAAGCTTTCTTT. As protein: CASSQVTLGANTEAFF.

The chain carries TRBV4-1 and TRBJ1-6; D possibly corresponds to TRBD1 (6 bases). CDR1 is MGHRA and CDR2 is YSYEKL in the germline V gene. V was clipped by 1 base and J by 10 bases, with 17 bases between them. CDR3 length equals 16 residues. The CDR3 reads CASSQGPQGQWSPLHF. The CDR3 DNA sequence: TGCGCCAGCAGCCAAGGCCCACAGGGTCAATGGTCACCCCTCCACTTT.

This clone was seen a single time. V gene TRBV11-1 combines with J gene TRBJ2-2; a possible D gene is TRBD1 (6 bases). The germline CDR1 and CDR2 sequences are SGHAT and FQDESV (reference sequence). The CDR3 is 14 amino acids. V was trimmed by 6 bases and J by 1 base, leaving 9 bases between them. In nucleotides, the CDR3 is TGTGCCAGCAGAATGACAGGGAACACCGGGGAGCTGTTTTTT. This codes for CASRMTGNTGELFF.

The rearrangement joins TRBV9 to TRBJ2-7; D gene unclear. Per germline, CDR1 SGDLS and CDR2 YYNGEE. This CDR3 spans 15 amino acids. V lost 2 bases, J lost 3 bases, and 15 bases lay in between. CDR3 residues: CASSVDLSPGYEQYF. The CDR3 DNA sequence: TGTGCCAGCAGCGTCGACTTATCGCCGGGCTACGAGCAGTACTTC.

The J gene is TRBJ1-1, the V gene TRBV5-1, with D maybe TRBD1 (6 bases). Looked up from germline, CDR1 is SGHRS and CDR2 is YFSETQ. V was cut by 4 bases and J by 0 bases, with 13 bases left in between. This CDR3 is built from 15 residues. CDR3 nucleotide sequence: TGCGCCAGCAGCCAACAGACAGGATTGAACACTGAAGCTTTCTTT. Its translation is CASSQQTGLNTEAFF.

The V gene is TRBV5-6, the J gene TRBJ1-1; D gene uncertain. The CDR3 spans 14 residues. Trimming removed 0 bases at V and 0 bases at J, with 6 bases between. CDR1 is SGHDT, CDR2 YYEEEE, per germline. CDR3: CASSLAYMNTEAFF. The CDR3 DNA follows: TGTGCCAGCAGCTTGGCGTATATGAACACTGAAGCTTTCTTT.

The CDR3 DNA reads as TGTGCCAGCTGCCAAGGACAGGGACCCTACGAGCAGTACTTC. This gives the protein CASCQGQGPYEQYF. This chain links TRBV6-1 with TRBJ2-7; TRBD1 agrees at 8 bases. Germline loops: CDR1 MNHNS, CDR2 SASEGT. V shed 8 bases, J shed 2 bases, and the junction held 8 bases outside the gene matches. This CDR3 region has 14 residues.

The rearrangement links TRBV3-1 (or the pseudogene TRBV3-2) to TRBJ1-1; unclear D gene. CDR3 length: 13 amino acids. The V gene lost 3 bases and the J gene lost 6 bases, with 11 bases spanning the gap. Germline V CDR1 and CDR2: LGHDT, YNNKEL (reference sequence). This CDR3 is CASSQGEISEAFF. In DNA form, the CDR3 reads TGTGCCAGCAGCCAGGGAGAGATTTCTGAAGCTTTCTTT.

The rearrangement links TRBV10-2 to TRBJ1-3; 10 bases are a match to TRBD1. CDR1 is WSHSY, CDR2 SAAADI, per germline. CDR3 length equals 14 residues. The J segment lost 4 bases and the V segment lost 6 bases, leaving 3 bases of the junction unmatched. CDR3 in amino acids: CASRDRGRGNTIYF. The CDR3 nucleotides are TGCGCCAGCAGGGACAGGGGGAGAGGAAACACCATATATTTT.